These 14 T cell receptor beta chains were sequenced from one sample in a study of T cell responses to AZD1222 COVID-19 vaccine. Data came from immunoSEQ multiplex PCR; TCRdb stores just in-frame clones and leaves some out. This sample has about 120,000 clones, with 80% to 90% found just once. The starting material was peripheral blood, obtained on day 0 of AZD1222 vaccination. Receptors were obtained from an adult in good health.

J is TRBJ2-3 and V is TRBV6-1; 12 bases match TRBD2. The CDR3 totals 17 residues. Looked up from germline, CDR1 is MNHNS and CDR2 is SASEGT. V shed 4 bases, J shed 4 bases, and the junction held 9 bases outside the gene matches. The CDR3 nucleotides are TGTGCCAGCAGTGGACTGCTAGCGGGGGGGCCGCCAGATACGCAGTATTTT. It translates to CASSGLLAGGPPDTQYF.

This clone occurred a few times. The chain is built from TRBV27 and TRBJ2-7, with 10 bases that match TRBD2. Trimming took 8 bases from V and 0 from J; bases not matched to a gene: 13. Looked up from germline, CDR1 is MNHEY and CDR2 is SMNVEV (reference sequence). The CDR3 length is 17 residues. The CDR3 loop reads CASSSGSFRRGSYEQYF. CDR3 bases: TGTGCCAGCTCTAGCGGGAGTTTTCGACGAGGCTCCTACGAGCAGTACTTC.

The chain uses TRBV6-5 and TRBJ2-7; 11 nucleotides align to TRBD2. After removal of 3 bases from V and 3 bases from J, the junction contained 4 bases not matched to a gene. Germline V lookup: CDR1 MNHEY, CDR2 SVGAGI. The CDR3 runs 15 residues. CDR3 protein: CASSYVSGRDYEQYF. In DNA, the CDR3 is TGTGCCAGCAGTTATGTTAGCGGGAGGGACTACGAGCAGTACTTC.

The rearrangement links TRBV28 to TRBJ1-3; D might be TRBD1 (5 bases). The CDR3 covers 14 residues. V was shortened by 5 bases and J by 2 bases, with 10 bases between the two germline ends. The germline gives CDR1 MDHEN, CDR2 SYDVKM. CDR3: CASSAGSAGNTIYF. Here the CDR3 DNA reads TGTGCCAGCAGTGCAGGGTCAGCTGGAAACACCATATATTTT. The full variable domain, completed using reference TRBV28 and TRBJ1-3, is DVKVTQSSRYLVKRTGEKVFLECVQDMDHENMFWYRQDPGLGLRLIYFSYDVKMKEKGDIPEGYSVSREKKERFSLILESASTNQTSMYLCASSAGSAGNTIYFGEGSWLTVV.

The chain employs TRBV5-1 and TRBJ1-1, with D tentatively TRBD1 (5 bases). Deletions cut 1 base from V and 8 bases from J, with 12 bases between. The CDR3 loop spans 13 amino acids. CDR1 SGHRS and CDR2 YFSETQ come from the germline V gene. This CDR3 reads CASSLNLGTEAFF. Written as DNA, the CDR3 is TGCGCCAGCAGCTTGAATCTAGGGACCGAAGCTTTCTTT.

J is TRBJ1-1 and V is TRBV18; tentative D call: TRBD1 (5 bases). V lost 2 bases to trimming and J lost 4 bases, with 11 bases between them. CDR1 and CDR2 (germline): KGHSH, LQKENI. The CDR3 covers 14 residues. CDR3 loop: CASSPGGVSTEAFF. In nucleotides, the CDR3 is TGTGCCAGCTCACCAGGGGGTGTGAGCACTGAAGCTTTCTTT.

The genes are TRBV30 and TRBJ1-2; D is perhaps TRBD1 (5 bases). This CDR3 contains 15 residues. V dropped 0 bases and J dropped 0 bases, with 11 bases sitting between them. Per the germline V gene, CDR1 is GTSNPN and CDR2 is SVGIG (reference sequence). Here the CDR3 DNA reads TGTGCCTGGAGTGTTTCGTGGGGCGCTAACTATGGCTACACCTTC. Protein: CAWSVSWGANYGYTF.

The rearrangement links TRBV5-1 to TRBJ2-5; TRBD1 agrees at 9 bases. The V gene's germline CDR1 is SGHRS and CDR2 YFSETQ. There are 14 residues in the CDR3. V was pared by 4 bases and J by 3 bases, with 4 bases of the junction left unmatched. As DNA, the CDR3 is TGCGCCAGCAGCCCTTGGACAGGGGAAGAGACCCAGTACTTC. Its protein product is CASSPWTGEETQYF.

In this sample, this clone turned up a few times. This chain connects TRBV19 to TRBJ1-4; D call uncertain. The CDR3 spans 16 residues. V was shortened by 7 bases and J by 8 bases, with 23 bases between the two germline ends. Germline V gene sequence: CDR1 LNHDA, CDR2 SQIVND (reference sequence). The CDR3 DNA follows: TGTGCCAGTATGCCCTGGGAACCTACTACCGGGGAAAAACTGTTTTTT. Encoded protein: CASMPWEPTTGEKLFF.

The CDR3 coding sequence is TGCGCCAGCGGGTCCGGGACACCACAAGAGACCCAGTACTTC. Protein product: CASGSGTPQETQYF. The chain has TRBV5-1 and TRBJ2-5, with a possible D match to TRBD1 (6 bases). Looked up from germline, CDR1 is SGHRS and CDR2 is YFSETQ. Trimming cost V 7 bases and J 2 bases, with 15 bases left between them. This CDR3 is built from 14 residues. Drawing the rest from reference TRBV5-1 and TRBJ2-5, the complete variable domain is KAGVTQTPRYLIKTRGQQVTLSCSPISGHRSVSWYQQTPGQGLQFLFEYFSETQRNKGNFPGRFSGRQFSNSRSEMNVSTLELGDSALYLCASGSGTPQETQYFGPGTRLLVL.

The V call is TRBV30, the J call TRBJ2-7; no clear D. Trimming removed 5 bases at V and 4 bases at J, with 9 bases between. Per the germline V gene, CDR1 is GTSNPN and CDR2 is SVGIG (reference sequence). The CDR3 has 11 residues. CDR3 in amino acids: CAWSLRYEQYF. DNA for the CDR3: TGTGCCTGGTCATTAAGATACGAGCAGTACTTC.

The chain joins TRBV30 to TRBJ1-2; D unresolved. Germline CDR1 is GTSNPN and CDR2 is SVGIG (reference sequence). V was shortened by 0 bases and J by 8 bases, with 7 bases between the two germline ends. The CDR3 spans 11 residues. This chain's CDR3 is CAWSVLVGYTF. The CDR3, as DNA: TGTGCCTGGAGTGTACTAGTAGGCTACACCTTC.

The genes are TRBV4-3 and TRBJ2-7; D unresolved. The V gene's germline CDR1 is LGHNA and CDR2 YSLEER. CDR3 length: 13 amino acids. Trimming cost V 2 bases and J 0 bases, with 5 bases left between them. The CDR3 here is CASSQSVSYEQYF. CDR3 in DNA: TGCGCCAGCAGCCAATCGGTCTCCTACGAGCAGTACTTC.

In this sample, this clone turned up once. This CDR3 reads CAWKGQGDAGELFF. The CDR3 nucleotides are TGTGCCTGGAAGGGACAGGGTGACGCCGGGGAGCTGTTTTTT. This chain uses TRBV30 with TRBJ2-2, with 9 bases fitting TRBD1. The length of the CDR3 is 14 residues. Trimming cost V 4 bases and J 6 bases; bases outside gene matches: 6. In germline, CDR1 is GTSNPN, CDR2 SVGIG (reference sequence).